The 10 T cell receptor beta chains presented below share a single source sample, sequenced in a study of T cells in Graves' hyperthyroidism and ophthalmopathy. Authors of the study amplified TCR beta CDR3 regions from RNA transcripts. The TCR CDR3 first-round RT-PCR relied on the HTBI primer set. TCRdb analysed the multiplex PCR reads with MiXCR anew, one entry per CDR3 protein. The sample consists of around 720,000 distinct CDR3 sequences, roughly a third of them appearing once. Source material: blood. These receptors originate from a woman between 40 and 50 years old with Graves' hyperthyroidism.

This clonotype was recorded at least ten times. The chain's CDR3 is CAGSNSGNTIYF. The CDR3 DNA is TGTGCCGGTAGCAACTCTGGAAACACCATATATTTT. The rearrangement joins TRBV10-3 to TRBJ1-3; D ambiguous. V lost 11 bases and J lost 0, with 8 bases in between. The CDR3 is made up of 12 amino acids. CDR1 and CDR2 (germline): ENHRY, SYGVKD.

This clonotype was seen just once. The J gene is TRBJ2-5, the V gene TRBV7-8, with D maybe TRBD1 (6 bases). The germline V gene has CDR1 SGHVS and CDR2 FQNEAQ. This CDR3 comprises 15 residues. The ends were cut back, 5 bases at V and 5 bases at J, with 18 bases in the middle. The CDR3 region has the DNA TGTGCCAGCAGCGCCCGGGACACGAACAATGAGACCCAGTACTTC. Its protein is CASSARDTNNETQYF. The whole variable domain, remainder taken from reference TRBV7-8 and TRBJ2-5, is GAGVSQSPRYKVAKRGQDVALRCDPISGHVSLFWYQQALGQGPEFLTYFQNEAQLDKSGLPSDRFFAERPEGSVSTLKIQRTQQEDSAVYLCASSARDTNNETQYFGPGTRLLVL.

This clonotype was seen a few times. CDR3 region: CASSPMGGLGEAFF. In nucleotides, the CDR3 is TGTGCCAGCAGCCCCATGGGGGGGCTTGGTGAAGCTTTCTTT. The chain joins TRBV7-2 to TRBJ1-1; D possibly corresponds to TRBD1 (6 bases). In germline, CDR1 is SGHTA, CDR2 FQGNSA. CDR3 size: 14 residues. Trimming shortened V by 5 bases and J by 7 bases, and 17 bases separated the two germline ends.

This clonotype was picked up a small number of times. The V and J genes are TRBV19 and TRBJ2-2; D call uncertain. This CDR3 comprises 14 residues. Germline CDR1 reads LNHDA; CDR2 reads SQIVND (reference sequence). The V end was cut by 3 bases, the J end by 8 bases, with 13 bases between. The CDR3 loop is CASSMRGPQGELFF. The CDR3 nucleotides are TGTGCCAGTAGTATGCGAGGCCCCCAAGGGGAGCTGTTTTTT. Filled out from reference TRBV19 and TRBJ2-2, the complete variable domain reads DGGITQSPKYLFRKEGQNVTLSCEQNLNHDAMYWYRQDPGQGLRLIYYSQIVNDFQKGDIAEGYSVSREKKESFPLTVTSAQKNPTAFYLCASSMRGPQGELFFGEGSRLTVL.

This clonotype showed up many times. This chain connects TRBV7-9 to TRBJ1-1, with 7 positions matching TRBD1. This CDR3 has 11 residues. V gave up 5 bases and J gave up 7 bases; unmatched junction bases: 1. The germline gives CDR1 SEHNR, CDR2 FQNEAQ (reference sequence). CDR3 DNA: TGTGCCAGCAGCCAGGGGGATGAAGCTTTCTTT. Translated: CASSQGDEAFF. The entire variable domain, with the rest obtained from reference TRBV7-9 and TRBJ1-1, is as follows: DTGVSQNPRHKITKRGQNVTFRCDPISEHNRLYWYRQTLGQGPEFLTYFQNEAQLEKSRLLSDRFSAERPKGSFSTLEIQRTEQGDSAMYLCASSQGDEAFFGQGTRLTVV.

This clonotype was counted a single time. This chain connects TRBV7-9 to TRBJ1-1; a possible D gene is TRBD1 (5 bases). CDR3 length: 16 amino acids. Deletions cut 0 bases from V and 2 bases from J, with 13 bases between. Germline values: CDR1 SEHNR, CDR2 FQNEAQ (reference sequence). This CDR3 is CASSLAPGGFNTEAFF. Written as DNA, the CDR3 is TGTGCCAGCAGCTTAGCCCCGGGGGGATTTAACACTGAAGCTTTCTTT.

The genes are TRBV5-6 and TRBJ2-5; 9 nucleotides match TRBD2. The CDR3 runs to 15 residues. Germline loops: CDR1 SGHDT, CDR2 YYEEEE. V lost 7 bases to trimming and J lost 1 base; unmatched junction nucleotides: 8. The CDR3 sequence: CASDGAGGSQETQYF. The CDR3 DNA reads as TGTGCCAGCGACGGGGCGGGGGGGTCCCAAGAGACCCAGTACTTC.

This clonotype was seen many times. One end of the junction varies from germline; a read error may be responsible. DNA of the CDR3: TGTGCTAGCAGCCTCGACCCCACAGGGGAGCTGTTTTTT. Translating it yields CASSLDPTGELFF. The chain combines TRBV7-7 with TRBJ2-2, with no clear D. The CDR3 loop spans 13 amino acids. Germline CDR1 SSHAT, CDR2 FNYEAQ (reference sequence).

This clonotype was seen more than once but under ten times. This chain joins TRBV10-3 and TRBJ2-2; TRBD1 matches at 10 bases. The V gene end was trimmed by 5 bases and the J gene end by 4 bases; junction bases not matched to a gene: 16. The CDR3 spans 19 residues. Germline V gives CDR1 ENHRY, CDR2 SYGVKD. CDR3 region: CAISPHKIDRGQSTGELFF. As DNA, the CDR3 is TGTGCCATCAGTCCACACAAGATAGACAGGGGGCAGAGCACCGGGGAGCTGTTTTTT.

This clonotype was detected only once. The J gene is TRBJ1-3, the V gene TRBV2; 8 bases align to TRBD1. There are 13 residues in the CDR3. J lost 4 bases, V lost 10 bases, and 6 bases had no gene match. CDR1 is SNHLY and CDR2 is FYNNEI in the germline V gene. This CDR3 is CATGQGLGNTIYF. As DNA, the CDR3 is TGTGCCACCGGACAGGGCCTCGGAAACACCATATATTTT. Complete variable domain (other parts from reference TRBV2 and TRBJ1-3): EPEVTQTPSHQVTQMGQEVILRCVPISNHLYFYWYRQILGQKVEFLVSFYNNEISEKSEIFDDQFSVERPDGSNFTLKIRSTKLEDSAMYFCATGQGLGNTIYFGEGSWLTVV.